This TCR beta chain was profiled in a study of CD8+ T cells in alopecia areata (dated by TCRdb to about 2018). Study-level background: The study used high-throughput TCRbeta sequencing to examine T cell clonal expansion in alopecia areata, in both the C3H/HeJ mouse model and human patients. RNA came from the PAXgene miRNA kit for fixed scalp, the miRNeasy kit for PBMCs, and the RNeasy kit for mouse skin. Scalp clonality was compared across normal scalp (n=4), patchy alopecia areata scalp (n=8), and alopecia totalis/universalis scalp (n=8). Scalp tissue and sorted CD4+ and CD8+ peripheral blood T cells from patchy and totalis/universalis alopecia areata patients and from healthy controls were covered by human TCRbeta sequencing. TCRbeta CDR3 regions were amplified by immunoSEQ multiplex PCR with 35 Vbeta forward and 13 Jbeta reverse primers.

A remark on this clone: Its recognized antigen is unknown. It has no much larger one-base neighbor in the sample; base qualities were not kept.

Findings and caveats that apply to the study as a whole: Scalp TCR repertoire analysis is complicated because resident alphabeta T cells in normal human skin are also sequenced, whereas mouse skin is dominated by gammadelta T cells. Shared TCR sequences between patients were less evident than in mice, which may be partly attributable to HLA diversity in the patient population. Lesional scalp, especially in alopecia totalis/universalis, showed higher clonality and more expanded CD8+ clones than normal scalp, suggesting antigenic drive.

Peripheral blood and lesional scalp punch biopsies were obtained from patients with alopecia areata. PBMCs were separated by density centrifugation and stained for CD3, CD4 and CD8, after which CD4+ and CD8+ T cells were sorted on a FACSAria. As part of a multicenter biomarker study, untreated alopecia areata patients were recruited. For roughly 5 biomarker-study patients, blood CD8+ T cells were further sorted into NKG2D-low and NKG2D-high fractions. The CDR3, from cysteine to phenylalanine, totals 15 residues. Only the CDR3 region is kept as DNA, spanning 45 bases read in frame from base 1. CDR1 and CDR2 were assigned from the germline V gene as MDHEN and SYDVKM. V is pruned by 2 bases and J by 6 bases, leaving 9 bases of the junction without a gene match. Library preparation was by the immunoSEQ multiplex PCR assay. RNA was extracted from all samples and reverse transcribed into cDNA as template for TCR sequencing. SuperScript III was used to make first-strand cDNA, primed with a 2:1 mix of oligo-dT and random hexamers. A synthetic immune receptor repertoire was used to measure amplification bias, and any remaining bias was corrected computationally. Per the source publication's procedure: Raw reads were preprocessed for error removal, and CDR3 was defined according to IMGT conventions as running from the conserved cysteine to phenylalanine. Clonality was computed as 1 minus the Shannon entropy, with the entropy normalized by log2 of the number of productive unique TCRs. CD4 or CD8 identity of scalp clones was inferred by cross-referencing scalp TCRbeta sequences with sorted blood CD4 and CD8 repertoires. The immuneACCESS repertoire file appears here via TCRdb, limited to in-frame rearrangements. These files lack a portion of the clones; in checked studies, under half of the deficit traces to unresolved V genes, and the cause of the others is not known. V and J calls and clone size come straight from that table; D and trimming were deduced from the DNA. The sample includes about 82,000 clones, with roughly 51% observed a single time. Under 6.5% of the sample is taken by the ten largest.

The receptor was isolated from a human donor with alopecia areata. The rearrangement joined TRBV28 to TRBJ2-7; 8 nucleotides in the junction match TRBD2. Source material: NKG2D-high CD8+ T cells sorted from blood. The cell subset or site label of this sample denotes: sorted CD8+ NKG2D-high blood T cells. In nucleotides, the sequence is TGTGCCAGCAGTTTAGAAGCGGGGGTGAGCACCGAGCAGTACTTC. The translation is CASSLEAGVSTEQYF.